What follows are 23 T cell receptor beta chains derived from one specimen sequenced in a study of blood T cell repertoires in COVID-19. TCRdb's copy holds only in-frame clones and misses some; the assay was immunoSEQ multiplex PCR. Of a few hundred thousand clones listed, approximately 78% are singletons. Material for sequencing was PBMCs or T cells enriched from blood (not recorded which). The source is a man between 35 and 55 years old who had been exposed to COVID-19.

The V gene is TRBV9, the J gene TRBJ2-7; 7 positions match TRBD1. V lost 1 base to trimming and J lost 5 bases; unmatched junction nucleotides: 9. This CDR3 spans 15 amino acids. In germline, CDR1 is SGDLS, CDR2 YYNGEE. The CDR3 coding sequence is TGTGCCAGCAGCGTAACAGGGGATTCTTGGGACGAGCAGTACTTC. It specifies CASSVTGDSWDEQYF.

The rearrangement uses TRBV2 and TRBJ2-7, with 8 bases aligning to TRBD2. With 6 bases clipped from V and 4 bases from J, the junction kept 8 bases outside the gene matches. CDR1 is SNHLY, CDR2 FYNNEI, per germline. The CDR3 totals 14 residues. The CDR3 DNA reads as TGTGCCAGCAGGGAGGGACTAGTGGATTACGAGCAGTACTTC. Its translation: CASREGLVDYEQYF.

This chain connects TRBV30 to TRBJ1-6; D gene uncertain. The germline V and J ends were trimmed by 0 bases and 7 bases, with 7 bases remaining between them. The CDR3 totals 13 residues. CDR1 GTSNPN and CDR2 SVGIG come from the germline V gene (reference sequence). The DNA for the CDR3 is TGTGCCTGGAGTGTAGACAACAATTCACCCCTCCACTTT. It translates to CAWSVDNNSPLHF.

The chain combines TRBV27 with TRBJ1-1; D call uncertain. Trimming took off 1 base at V and 0 bases at J, with 9 bases between the two ends. Germline V CDR1 and CDR2: MNHEY, SMNVEV (reference sequence). CDR3 length: 15 residues. CDR3 in DNA: TGTGCCAGCAGTTTATTGGCATTCATGAACACTGAAGCTTTCTTT. As protein: CASSLLAFMNTEAFF.

The chain joins TRBV7-3 to TRBJ2-1; D uncertain. This CDR3 has 13 amino acids. Trimming shortened V by 5 bases and J by 5 bases, and 10 bases separated the two germline ends. CDR1 is SGHTA, CDR2 FQGTGA, per germline. The DNA of the CDR3 is TGTGCCAGCAGCAATGGAGCAAACAATGAGCAGTTCTTC. This gives the protein CASSNGANNEQFF.

The J gene is TRBJ1-2, the V gene TRBV18; D call uncertain. V was pared by 5 bases and J by 5 bases, with 12 bases between. Looked up from germline, CDR1 is KGHSH and CDR2 is LQKENI. This CDR3 has 13 residues. CDR3 sequence reads: CASSAGRSYGYTF. CDR3 DNA: TGTGCCAGCTCAGCCGGGAGAAGTTATGGCTACACCTTC.

The count of this clone is one. The chain combines TRBV4-1 with TRBJ1-5; D remains ambiguous. V shed 0 bases and J shed 2 bases, with 8 bases lying between them. CDR1 is MGHRA, CDR2 YSYEKL, per germline. The CDR3 covers 15 residues. The CDR3 here is CASSQEFGGNQPQHF. The CDR3 bases are TGCGCCAGCAGCCAAGAGTTCGGGGGCAATCAGCCCCAGCATTTT.

The chain recombines TRBV19 with TRBJ1-1, with D possibly TRBD1 on 6 matching bases. The V end was cut by 9 bases, the J end by 4 bases, with 30 bases between. The germline gives CDR1 LNHDA, CDR2 SQIVND (reference sequence). The length of the CDR3 is 18 residues. CDR3 region: CASEGRGTGRFGTTEAFF. CDR3 coding DNA: TGTGCCAGCGAAGGGCGAGGAACAGGGCGGTTTGGGACCACTGAAGCTTTCTTT.

This chain uses TRBV3-1 (or the pseudogene TRBV3-2) with TRBJ2-1; D is possibly TRBD2 (5 bases). This CDR3 contains 17 residues. The V end lost 0 bases, the J end lost 8 bases, and 20 bases lay between the germline ends. Looked up from germline, CDR1 is LGHDT and CDR2 is YNNKEL (reference sequence). CDR3 loop: CASSQEAPADYFYEQFF. CDR3 sequence (DNA): TGTGCCAGCAGCCAAGAGGCCCCCGCAGACTATTTCTATGAGCAGTTCTTC.

This sequence joins TRBV25-1 and TRBJ2-2; TRBD2 matches at 7 bases. CDR3 length: 17 amino acids. Germline assignment: CDR1 MGHDK and CDR2 SYGVNS. J lost 0 bases, V lost 4 bases, and 8 bases had no gene match. CDR3 nucleotides: TGTGCCAGCAGTGCTAGCGGCTTACACGCGAACACCGGGGAGCTGTTTTTT. Its protein product is CASSASGLHANTGELFF.

The V and J genes are TRBV9 and TRBJ1-1; D is possibly TRBD1 (6 bases). There are 14 residues in the CDR3. Trimming removed 0 bases from V and 11 bases from J, with 17 bases in between. Germline CDR1 reads SGDLS; CDR2 reads YYNGEE. CDR3 in amino acids: CASSVGGGSVWAFF. CDR3 DNA sequence: TGTGCCAGCAGCGTAGGAGGGGGATCTGTGTGGGCTTTCTTT.

The gene calls are TRBV2 and TRBJ2-1; 7 bases line up with TRBD2. Germline V CDR1 and CDR2: SNHLY, FYNNEI. Trimming took 4 bases from V and 10 from J; bases not matched to a gene: 7. This CDR3 contains 13 residues. The CDR3 sequence: CASSGEGLVEQFF. For the CDR3, the DNA is TGTGCCAGCAGTGGGGAGGGCCTGGTGGAGCAGTTCTTC. Supplemented by reference TRBV2 and TRBJ2-1, the full variable domain reads EPEVTQTPSHQVTQMGQEVILRCVPISNHLYFYWYRQILGQKVEFLVSFYNNEISEKSEIFDDQFSVERPDGSNFTLKIRSTKLEDSAMYFCASSGEGLVEQFFGPGTRLTVL.

This chain joins TRBV5-1 and TRBJ1-2, with 9 bases identical to TRBD1. The CDR3 length is 13 residues. Germline trimming cut 3 bases from V and 8 bases from J; bases unmatched to any gene: 5. CDR1 SGHRS and CDR2 YFSETQ come from the germline V gene. CDR3 protein: CASSWTGVDGYTF. As DNA, the CDR3 is TGCGCCAGCAGCTGGACAGGGGTTGACGGCTACACCTTC.

The V gene is TRBV6-5, the J gene TRBJ2-1; 7 positions match TRBD1. This CDR3 is built from 12 residues. V was pared by 7 bases and J by 9 bases, with 6 bases of the junction left unmatched. Germline V gives CDR1 MNHEY, CDR2 SVGAGI. This chain's CDR3 is CASNTGVGEQFF. The CDR3 bases are TGTGCCAGCAACACAGGGGTGGGTGAGCAGTTCTTC.

The chain links TRBV25-1 to TRBJ2-4; D gene unclear. Germline assignment: CDR1 MGHDK and CDR2 SYGVNS. The CDR3 extends over 14 amino acids. With 2 bases removed from V and 9 bases from J, the gap between germline ends came to 14 bases. Here the CDR3 reads CASSEVVGAGIQYF. The CDR3 nucleotides are TGTGCCAGCAGTGAAGTAGTTGGTGCTGGCATTCAGTACTTC.

This clone occurred once. This chain uses TRBV7-9 with TRBJ1-3; unclear D gene. The CDR3 loop spans 13 amino acids. Germline V CDR1 and CDR2: SEHNR, FQNEAQ (reference sequence). V was clipped by 5 bases and J by 5 bases, with 10 bases between them. Here the CDR3 reads CASSPEGRNTIYF. The CDR3 DNA sequence: TGTGCCAGCAGCCCCGAGGGAAGAAACACCATATATTTT.

The V and J genes are TRBV7-3 and TRBJ2-3; D unclear. Trimming stripped 2 bases from V and 4 bases from J, with 4 bases between. The CDR3 length is 12 residues. Germline lookup yields CDR1 SGHTA and CDR2 FQGTGA. DNA for the CDR3: TGTGCCAGCAGCTTAGAGTCAGATACGCAGTATTTT. Its translation: CASSLESDTQYF.

The J gene is TRBJ1-2, the V gene TRBV10-3, with TRBD1 matching 8 bases. J was trimmed by 7 bases and V by 6 bases; bases with no gene match: 16. The germline V gene has CDR1 ENHRY and CDR2 SYGVKD. The CDR3 runs to 16 residues. CDR3: CAIRRATGGSQAGYTF. CDR3 coding DNA: TGTGCCATCAGGAGGGCCACAGGGGGGTCCCAGGCTGGCTACACCTTC.

This sequence joins TRBV7-2 and TRBJ1-1; D unclear. V lost 5 bases, J lost 1 base, and 11 bases lay in between. CDR1 is SGHTA, CDR2 FQGNSA, per germline. This CDR3 region has 14 residues. This CDR3 reads CASSTPQPNTEAFF. The CDR3 DNA is TGTGCCAGCAGCACACCACAGCCGAACACTGAAGCTTTCTTT.

This clone has only one observation. The rearrangement links TRBV7-6 to TRBJ2-3; D is perhaps TRBD2 (5 bases). The CDR3 is 11 residues long. CDR1 and CDR2 from the germline V gene are SGHVS and FNYEAQ. The V end was cut by 4 bases, the J end by 11 bases, with 10 bases between. CDR3 loop: CASSSEGGQYF. CDR3 DNA sequence: TGTGCCAGCAGCTCCGAGGGTGGGCAGTATTTT.

The rearrangement joins TRBV28 to TRBJ2-7, with TRBD2 matching over 8 bases. CDR1 is MDHEN, CDR2 SYDVKM, per germline. Trimming took 3 bases from V and 4 from J; bases not matched to a gene: 5. The CDR3 sequence is 14 residues long. CDR3 sequence reads: CASSFTSGNYEQYF. CDR3 nucleotide sequence: TGTGCCAGCAGTTTTACTAGCGGTAATTACGAGCAGTACTTC.

This clone was observed a handful of times. The chain joins TRBV2 to TRBJ2-3; 8 bases match TRBD2. V lost 0 bases, J lost 8 bases, and 7 bases stayed unmatched. The CDR3 has 15 residues. Germline V gene data show CDR1 as SNHLY and CDR2 as FYNNEI. The CDR3 bases are TGTGCCAGCAGTGAAGCCGTCGGGAGGGCCAGTACGCAGTATTTT. Encoded protein: CASSEAVGRASTQYF.

J is TRBJ2-7 and V is TRBV21-1; the table's D call, TRBD2, was not checked against the DNA. TRBV21-1 is listed as a pseudogene. This CDR3 has 14 residues. The CDR3 loop is CASSKSCGAYEQYF. The CDR3 DNA sequence: TGTGCCAGCAGCAAATCGTGCGGAGCCTACGAGCAGTACTTC.